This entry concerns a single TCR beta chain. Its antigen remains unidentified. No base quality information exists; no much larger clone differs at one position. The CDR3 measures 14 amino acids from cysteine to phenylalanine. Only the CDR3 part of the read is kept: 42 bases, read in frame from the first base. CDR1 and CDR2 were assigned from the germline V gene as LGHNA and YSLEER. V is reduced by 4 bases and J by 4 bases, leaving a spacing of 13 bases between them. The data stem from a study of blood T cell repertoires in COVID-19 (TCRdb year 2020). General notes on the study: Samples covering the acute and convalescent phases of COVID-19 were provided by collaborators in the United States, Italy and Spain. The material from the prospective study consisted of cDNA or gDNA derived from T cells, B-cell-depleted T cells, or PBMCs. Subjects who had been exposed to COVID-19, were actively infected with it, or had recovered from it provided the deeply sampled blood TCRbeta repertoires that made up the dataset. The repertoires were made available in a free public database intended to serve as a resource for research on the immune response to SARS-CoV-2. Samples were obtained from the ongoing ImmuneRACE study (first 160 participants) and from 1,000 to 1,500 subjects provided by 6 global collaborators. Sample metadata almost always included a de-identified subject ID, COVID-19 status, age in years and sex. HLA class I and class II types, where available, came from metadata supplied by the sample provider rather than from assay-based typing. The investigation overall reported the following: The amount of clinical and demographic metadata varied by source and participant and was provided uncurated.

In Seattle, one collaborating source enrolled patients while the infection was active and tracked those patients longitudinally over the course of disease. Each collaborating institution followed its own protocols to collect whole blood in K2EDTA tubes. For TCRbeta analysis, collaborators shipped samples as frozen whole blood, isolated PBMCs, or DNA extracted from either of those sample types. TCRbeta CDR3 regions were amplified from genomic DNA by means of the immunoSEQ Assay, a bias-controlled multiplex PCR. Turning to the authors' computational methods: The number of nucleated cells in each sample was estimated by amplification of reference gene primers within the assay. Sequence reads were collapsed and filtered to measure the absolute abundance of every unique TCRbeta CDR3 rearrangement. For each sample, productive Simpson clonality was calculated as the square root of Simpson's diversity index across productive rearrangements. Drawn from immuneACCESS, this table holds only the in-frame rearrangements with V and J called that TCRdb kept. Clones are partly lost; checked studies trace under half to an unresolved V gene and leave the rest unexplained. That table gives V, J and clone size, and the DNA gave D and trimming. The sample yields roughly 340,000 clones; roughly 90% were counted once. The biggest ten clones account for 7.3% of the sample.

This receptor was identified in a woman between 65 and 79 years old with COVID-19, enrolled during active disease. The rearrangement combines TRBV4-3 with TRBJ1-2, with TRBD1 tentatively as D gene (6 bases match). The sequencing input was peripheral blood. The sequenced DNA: TGCGCCAGCAGCCGCCTAGGGGGTGGCTATGGCTACACCTTC. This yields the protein CASSRLGGGYGYTF.